The next 31 T cell receptor beta chains were all read from a single sample in a study of regulatory T cells in long-lasting Graves disease. Time point of the sample: persistent/refractory GD, antithyroid drugs over 5 years with positive TRAb. Construction of the TCR library relied on RNA isolated from PBMCs. In building TCR beta libraries, iRepertoire HTBI primers were used together with Arm-PCR of CDR3 regions. A single record per CDR3 protein comes from TCRdb applying MiXCR to the multiplex PCR reads. This table holds under 450,000 distinct CDR3 sequences, roughly a quarter found once. Sample: peripheral blood mononuclear cells (PBMCs), taken when the disease was refractory, from a patient treated with antithyroid drugs. The receptors originated from a female donor with Graves disease.

V and J are TRBV27 and TRBJ1-1; 7 nucleotides match TRBD1. The CDR3 is made up of 15 amino acids. V was pared by 2 bases and J by 4 bases, with 7 bases of the junction left unmatched. Germline CDR1 is MNHEY and CDR2 is SMNVEV (reference sequence). The CDR3 DNA follows: TGTGCCAGCAGTTTACCAGACAGGGTTGGCACTGAAGCTTTCTTT. This sequence encodes CASSLPDRVGTEAFF.

The sample holds many counts of this clonotype. This chain links TRBV28 with TRBJ1-2; TRBD1 might be the D (6 bases). Germline CDR1 reads MDHEN; CDR2 reads SYDVKM. The ends were cut back, 3 bases at V and 0 bases at J, with 17 bases in the middle. The CDR3 has 17 amino acids. The CDR3 DNA reads as TGTGCCAGCAGTTTGATGACCCGGACAGCCTCTAACTATGGCTACACCTTC. This gives the protein CASSLMTRTASNYGYTF.

This clonotype was recorded many times. The rearrangement joins TRBV7-9 to TRBJ2-7; 12 nucleotides line up with TRBD2. This CDR3 spans 15 amino acids. Germline CDR1 SEHNR, CDR2 FQNEAQ (reference sequence). The J segment lost 5 bases and the V segment lost 2 bases, leaving 4 bases of the junction unmatched. CDR3 sequence: CASSLQRTSGNEQYF. CDR3 in DNA: TGTGCCAGCAGCTTACAAAGGACTAGCGGGAACGAGCAGTACTTC.

This clonotype was detected ten times or more. The J gene is TRBJ2-5, the V gene TRBV6-4; TRBD2 matches at 9 bases. V dropped 4 bases and J dropped 4; count of bases not matched to a gene: 7. The length of the CDR3 is 15 residues. Looked up from germline, CDR1 is MRHNA and CDR2 is SNTAGT. The CDR3 sequence: CASSVGSGSGETQYF. The CDR3 bases are TGTGCCAGCAGTGTGGGTAGCGGGAGCGGAGAGACCCAGTACTTC.

This chain connects TRBV12-3 or TRBV12-4 to TRBJ1-4, with TRBD1 matching over 7 bases. The CDR3 is 15 residues long. Germline trimming cut 5 bases from V and 0 bases from J; bases unmatched to any gene: 3. The CDR3 DNA sequence: TGTGCCAGCAGTCCCGGGACAGCAACTAATGAAAAACTGTTTTTT. As protein: CASSPGTATNEKLFF.

The J gene is TRBJ1-2, the V gene TRBV29-1, with D maybe TRBD1 (5 bases). The CDR3 length is 15 residues. Trimming shortened V by 4 bases and J by 2 bases, and 17 bases separated the two germline ends. Germline assignment: CDR1 SQVTM and CDR2 ANQGSEA. Written as DNA, the CDR3 is TGCAGCGTTGTGGGGGTAGGGGACTCCAACTATGGCTACACCTTC. Amino acid sequence: CSVVGVGDSNYGYTF.

A single count supports this clonotype. The chain is built from TRBV12-3 or TRBV12-4 and TRBJ2-1; weak D call: TRBD1 (6 bases). The CDR3 extends over 14 amino acids. V was shortened by 2 bases and J by 8 bases, with 13 bases between the two germline ends. Here the CDR3 DNA reads TGTGCCAGCAGTTTATCTCCGGACAGCGATGAGCAGTTCTTC. It translates to CASSLSPDSDEQFF.

The gene calls are TRBV5-1 and TRBJ1-3; D remains ambiguous. This CDR3 contains 14 residues. The germline V and J ends were trimmed by 4 bases and 0 bases, with 8 bases remaining between them. CDR1 is SGHRS and CDR2 is YFSETQ in the germline V gene. The CDR3 sequence is CASSHGDSGNTIYF. CDR3 bases: TGCGCCAGCAGCCATGGGGACTCTGGAAACACCATATATTTT.

The chain links TRBV7-9 to TRBJ2-2; D perhaps matches TRBD2 (6 bases). V shed 5 bases and J shed 5 bases, with 12 bases lying between them. CDR1 and CDR2 (germline): SEHNR, FQNEAQ (reference sequence). This CDR3 has 14 amino acids. The CDR3 protein is CASSRRAGTGELFF. As DNA, the CDR3 is TGTGCCAGCAGCCGGAGGGCAGGGACCGGGGAGCTGTTTTTT.

The V and J genes are TRBV2 and TRBJ1-1; D gene ambiguous. Per the germline V gene, CDR1 is SNHLY and CDR2 is FYNNEI. The ends were cut back, 7 bases at V and 6 bases at J, with 9 bases in the middle. This CDR3 is built from 11 residues. This CDR3 is CASNWEAEAFF. As DNA, the CDR3 is TGTGCCAGCAACTGGGAGGCTGAAGCTTTCTTT.

This clonotype was counted once. J is TRBJ2-1 and V is TRBV15; maybe TRBD1 (7 bases). V dropped 6 bases and J dropped 0 bases, with 12 bases sitting between them. CDR3 length equals 15 residues. CDR1 and CDR2 (germline): LNHNV, YYDKDF (reference sequence). The CDR3 here is CATRMQGGSYNEQFF. CDR3 in DNA: TGTGCCACCAGGATGCAGGGGGGCTCCTACAATGAGCAGTTCTTC.

Concerning this clonotype: A much larger clone lies a single base off, so this may be a read error. The J gene is TRBJ2-3, the V gene TRBV5-6; D is ambiguous. The CDR3 runs 12 residues. The germline gives CDR1 SGHDT, CDR2 YYEEEE. Trimming cost V 3 bases and J 1 base, with 3 bases left between them. The CDR3 DNA reads as TGTGCCAGCAGCTACCGCACAGATACGCAGTATTTT. Its translation is CASSYRTDTQYF.

The rearrangement joins TRBV28 to TRBJ1-3; 8 bases are a match to TRBD1. J was trimmed by 8 bases and V by 8 bases; bases with no gene match: 8. The germline V gene has CDR1 MDHEN and CDR2 SYDVKM. The CDR3 has 13 residues. The CDR3 region is CASGLTGADTIYF. The CDR3 DNA sequence: TGTGCCAGCGGACTGACAGGGGCAGACACCATATATTTT.

The sample holds many counts of this clonotype. V usage is TRBV30 and J usage is TRBJ2-5; the D is unclear. Germline CDR1 GTSNPN, CDR2 SVGIG (reference sequence). The CDR3 is 12 amino acids. DNA of the CDR3: TGTGCTTACCACATAGGTGGGGAGACCCAGTACTTC. Amino acids: CAYHIGGETQYF.

In this sample, this clonotype turned up many times. The chain combines TRBV12-3 or TRBV12-4 with TRBJ2-5; 7 bases fit TRBD2. This CDR3 region has 15 residues. V dropped 3 bases and J dropped 5; count of bases not matched to a gene: 9. CDR3 coding DNA: TGTGCCAGCAGTTTGGGAGGGAGGAGGGTTGAGACCCAGTACTTC. It specifies CASSLGGRRVETQYF.

This clonotype was seen ten or more times. This chain joins TRBV12-3 or TRBV12-4 and TRBJ2-7, with a possible D match to TRBD1 (5 bases). The CDR3 runs 14 residues. The V end lost 4 bases, the J end lost 2 bases, and 12 bases lay between the germline ends. The CDR3 DNA is TGTGCCAGCAGTTCCCAGACAGAAACCTACGAGCAGTACTTC. Protein product: CASSSQTETYEQYF.

This clonotype was observed many times. V and J are TRBV2 and TRBJ1-2; maybe TRBD1 (6 bases). Trimming took 4 bases from V and 3 from J, leaving 9 bases between them. Germline V gene sequence: CDR1 SNHLY, CDR2 FYNNEI. The CDR3 runs to 13 residues. The CDR3 region is CASSAGQYYGYTF. Here the CDR3 DNA reads TGTGCCAGCAGTGCCGGACAGTACTATGGCTACACCTTC.

The table lists this clonotype with a count of one. This chain connects TRBV20-1 to TRBJ2-1, with 9 bases matching TRBD2. Germline CDR1 DFQATT, CDR2 SNEGSKA (reference sequence). CDR3 length equals 14 residues. The V gene end was trimmed by 3 bases and the J gene end by 7 bases; junction bases not matched to a gene: 7. The CDR3 bases are TGCAGTGCTAGGGCCCCTAGCGGGAAGAATGAGCAGTTCTTC. As protein: CSARAPSGKNEQFF.

This clonotype was recorded at least ten times. J is TRBJ2-7 and V is TRBV2; TRBD1 aligns across 10 bases. The CDR3 length is 16 residues. V was clipped by 1 base and J by 4 bases; unmatched bases: 7. The V gene's germline CDR1 is SNHLY and CDR2 FYNNEI. In nucleotides, the CDR3 is TGTGCCAGCAGTGAAGGGTACCCGGGACAGGGGTACGAGCAGTACTTC. Protein product: CASSEGYPGQGYEQYF. Supplemented by reference TRBV2 and TRBJ2-7, the full variable domain reads EPEVTQTPSHQVTQMGQEVILRCVPISNHLYFYWYRQILGQKVEFLVSFYNNEISEKSEIFDDQFSVERPDGSNFTLKIRSTKLEDSAMYFCASSEGYPGQGYEQYFGPGTRLTVT.

This clonotype was recorded a few times. The V and J genes are TRBV19 and TRBJ2-2; D is possibly TRBD2 (5 bases). The V gene lost 10 bases and the J gene lost 8 bases, with 17 bases spanning the gap. CDR3 length: 13 residues. Germline CDR1 is LNHDA and CDR2 is SQIVND (reference sequence). DNA for the CDR3: TGTGCCACCCAACTAGTTCCCGCGGGGGAGCTGTTTTTT. As protein: CATQLVPAGELFF.

The rearrangement joins TRBV10-3 to TRBJ2-7; D call uncertain. This CDR3 is 11 amino acids long. The germline CDR1 and CDR2 sequences are ENHRY and SYGVKD. V shed 3 bases and J shed 3 bases, with 3 bases lying between them. The CDR3 is CAISDYYEQYF. The DNA of the CDR3 is TGTGCCATCAGTGACTACTACGAGCAGTACTTC.

This chain links TRBV19 with TRBJ2-7, with D hard to call. The germline CDR1 and CDR2 sequences are LNHDA and SQIVND (reference sequence). V shed 3 bases and J shed 3 bases, with 12 bases lying between them. The CDR3 has 14 residues. CDR3 nucleotides: TGTGCCAGTAGTATTAAGGCGGCCTACTACGAGCAGTACTTC. It encodes CASSIKAAYYEQYF. The whole variable domain, filled in from reference TRBV19 and TRBJ2-7, reads DGGITQSPKYLFRKEGQNVTLSCEQNLNHDAMYWYRQDPGQGLRLIYYSQIVNDFQKGDIAEGYSVSREKKESFPLTVTSAQKNPTAFYLCASSIKAAYYEQYFGPGTRLTVT.

The chain combines TRBV25-1 with TRBJ1-2; 7 positions match TRBD1. Germline-derived CDR1 and CDR2 are MGHDK and SYGVNS. V trimming: 4 bases; J trimming: 7 bases; junction bases outside the gene matches: 9. CDR3 size: 14 residues. As DNA, the CDR3 is TGTGCCAGCAGTGCCCCAGGACAGGTCTTTGGCTACACCTTC. Residues: CASSAPGQVFGYTF.

The chain recombines TRBV28 with TRBJ1-2; the match to TRBD1 covers 9 bases. The CDR3 covers 15 residues. Trimming cost V 3 bases and J 5 bases; bases outside gene matches: 7. Germline CDR1 MDHEN, CDR2 SYDVKM. The CDR3 loop is CASSLGTGPTYGYTF. CDR3 nucleotide sequence: TGTGCCAGCAGTTTGGGGACAGGGCCCACATATGGCTACACCTTC.

A few counts support this clonotype. The rearrangement links TRBV6-1 to TRBJ2-2, with D hard to call. There are 15 residues in the CDR3. The V gene's germline CDR1 is MNHNS and CDR2 SASEGT. V dropped 7 bases and J dropped 4 bases, with 16 bases sitting between them. Written as DNA, the CDR3 is TGTGCCAGCACTCCCGGGCCAGGCTTCACCGGGGAGCTGTTTTTT. Protein product: CASTPGPGFTGELFF.

The J gene is TRBJ2-7, the V gene TRBV7-9; D is perhaps TRBD2 (6 bases). Trimming left V 10 bases short and J 9 bases short, with 16 bases between. This CDR3 comprises 11 residues. Germline V lookup: CDR1 SEHNR, CDR2 FQNEAQ (reference sequence). The DNA of the CDR3 is TGTGCCATTTCGTGGGAGGTAGTGCAGTACTTC. Translating it yields CAISWEVVQYF.

The chain uses TRBV6-2 or TRBV6-3 and TRBJ1-5; D is uncertain. Trimming pared 2 bases from V and 4 bases from J, leaving 9 bases between. The length of the CDR3 is 14 residues. CDR1 MNHEY and CDR2 SVGEGT come from the germline V gene. Here the CDR3 DNA reads TGTGCCAGCAGTTACCTGAGTCAAAATCAGCCCCAGCATTTT. The encoded protein is CASSYLSQNQPQHF.

The table lists this clonotype with many counts. The chain carries TRBV10-3 and TRBJ2-7; the match to TRBD2 covers 11 bases. The CDR3 totals 15 residues. Germline loops: CDR1 ENHRY, CDR2 SYGVKD. V gave up 4 bases and J gave up 3 bases; unmatched junction bases: 5. The CDR3 protein is CAISVGLAGGYEQYF. CDR3 sequence (DNA): TGTGCCATCAGTGTAGGGCTAGCGGGAGGCTACGAGCAGTACTTC.

This clonotype was detected a few times. The rearrangement joins TRBV15 to TRBJ2-7; possible D gene TRBD1, 5 bases. The length of the CDR3 is 14 residues. Trimming took off 3 bases at V and 3 bases at J, with 12 bases between the two ends. CDR1 and CDR2 (germline): LNHNV, YYDKDF (reference sequence). This CDR3 is CATSSSKGIYEQYF. Here the CDR3 DNA reads TGTGCCACCAGCAGCTCGAAGGGGATCTACGAGCAGTACTTC.

There are a few counts of this clonotype. V gene TRBV7-2 combines with J gene TRBJ2-2, with 11 bases matching TRBD2. In germline, CDR1 is SGHTA, CDR2 FQGNSA. This CDR3 is 18 amino acids long. After removal of 8 bases from V and 4 bases from J, the junction contained 15 bases not matched to a gene. The CDR3 DNA reads TGTGCCAGCCACCCCCGGGCTAGCGGGAGGATCGGCACCGGGGAGCTGTTTTTT. This codes for CASHPRASGRIGTGELFF.

This chain joins TRBV5-1 and TRBJ2-5, with 12 bases aligning to TRBD2. The CDR3 has 16 amino acids. Germline V gene sequence: CDR1 SGHRS, CDR2 YFSETQ. Trimming at V came to 6 bases and at J to 3 bases, leaving 9 bases not matched to a gene. CDR3 residues: CASNPRTSGIKETQYF. The CDR3 DNA follows: TGCGCCAGCAACCCGCGGACTAGCGGGATTAAAGAGACCCAGTACTTC.